This T cell receptor (beta chain) was sequenced during a study of blood T cell repertoires in COVID-19 (dated by TCRdb to about 2020). Regarding the study in general: The collaborator samples originated in the United States, Italy and Spain and spanned the acute and convalescent phases of COVID-19. The material from the prospective study consisted of cDNA or gDNA derived from T cells, B-cell-depleted T cells, or PBMCs. Subjects who had been exposed to COVID-19, were actively infected with it, or had recovered from it provided the deeply sampled blood TCRbeta repertoires that made up the dataset. The repertoires were released in a freely available public database intended as a resource for research on the immune response to SARS-CoV-2. The samples were drawn from the first 160 participants of the ongoing ImmuneRACE study and from 1,254 subjects provided by 6 global collaborators. The sample metadata nearly always contained a de-identified subject ID, COVID-19 status, age in years and sex. Where HLA class I and class II types were available, the types were taken from metadata supplied by the sample provider, not from assay-based typing. Summary of the overall study and its limitations: How much clinical and demographic metadata was included differed by source and by participant, and the metadata was provided uncurated.

Concerning this clone itself: The antigen it binds to is not known. No base qualities exist here, and no much larger clone lies one base off it.

TCRbeta CDR3 regions were amplified from genomic DNA using the immunoSEQ Assay, a bias-controlled multiplex PCR. The authors' pipeline ran thus. The number of nucleated cells in each sample was estimated from the amplification of reference gene primers within the assay. To quantify the absolute abundance of each unique TCRbeta CDR3 rearrangement, sequence reads were collapsed and filtered. For each sample, productive Simpson clonality was calculated by taking the square root of Simpson's diversity index across productive rearrangements. In its TCRdb copy, this immuneACCESS table keeps in-frame sequences only and misses some clones. Where compared with another copy, unresolved V genes explain less than half of these, and the others have no known cause. Clonal size and the V and J genes are those of that table, whereas D and trimming came from the DNA. In this sample the table shows about 380,000 clones, roughly 87% of which occur a single time. The ten largest make up approximately 3.1% of the sample.

Trimmed from V: 4 bases; trimmed from J: 4 bases; junction bases lacking a gene match: 8. As encoded in the germline V gene (reference sequence), CDR1 is LGHDT while CDR2 is YNNKEL. The CDR3 numbers 16 residues from cysteine through phenylalanine. Left in the record is the CDR3 DNA by itself, 48 bases read in frame from the first base. Participants in the prospective study were aged roughly 18 to 89 years, lived in 24 United States geographic areas, and enrolled through a virtual design. In the prospective study, participants were assigned to cohorts based on the clinical history participants reported in a screening survey and a study questionnaire. ImmuneRACE Cohort 3 recovered participants were defined by two consecutive negative NP/OP PCR tests, healthcare professional clearance, or symptom resolution. Mobile phlebotomists in the prospective study collected whole blood, serum and a nasopharyngeal or oropharyngeal swab from every participant. Additional blood draws and questionnaires over an approximately two-month period could optionally be provided by prospective study participants. Prospective study blood samples were shipped either frozen or at room temperature before DNA extraction.

The TCR originated in a woman between 25 and 40 years old who had recovered from COVID-19. The rearranged segments are TRBV3-1 (or the pseudogene TRBV3-2) and TRBJ2-2; 8 junctional bases match TRBD1. The sample was PBMCs or T cells enriched from blood (not recorded which). The CDR3 region reads CASSPQGQGGTGELFF. The bases are TGTGCCAGCAGCCCCCAAGGACAGGGTGGCACCGGGGAGCTGTTTTTT.